This T cell receptor beta chain was recovered during a study of blood T cell repertoires in COVID-19. On the study more broadly: COVID-19 samples from acute and convalescent phases originated in the United States, Italy and Spain. Sample material is recorded as cDNA or gDNA derived from T cells, B-cell-depleted T cells, or PBMCs.

The CDR3 spans 15 residues. CDR1 and CDR2 (germline): SGHTA, FQGNSA. Trimming pared 0 bases from V and 7 bases from J, leaving 12 bases between. This clone was picked up many times. Original processing notes: Cell counts per sample came from amplifying reference gene primers. Method: immunoSEQ multiplex PCR; TCRdb's copy keeps in-frame clones and lacks some. That table is the source of V, J and clone size, and D and trimming were worked out from the DNA. The sample contains around 200,000 clones, 70% to 90% of which appear only once. This receptor was taken from a man aged 40-49 years with acute or convalescent COVID-19. Sequences were obtained from peripheral blood. This chain uses TRBV7-2 with TRBJ2-2; D is possibly TRBD1 (6 bases). The CDR3 here is CASSLATGLGGELFF. Written as DNA, the CDR3 is TGTGCCAGCAGCTTAGCGACAGGTTTGGGCGGGGAGCTGTTTTTT.